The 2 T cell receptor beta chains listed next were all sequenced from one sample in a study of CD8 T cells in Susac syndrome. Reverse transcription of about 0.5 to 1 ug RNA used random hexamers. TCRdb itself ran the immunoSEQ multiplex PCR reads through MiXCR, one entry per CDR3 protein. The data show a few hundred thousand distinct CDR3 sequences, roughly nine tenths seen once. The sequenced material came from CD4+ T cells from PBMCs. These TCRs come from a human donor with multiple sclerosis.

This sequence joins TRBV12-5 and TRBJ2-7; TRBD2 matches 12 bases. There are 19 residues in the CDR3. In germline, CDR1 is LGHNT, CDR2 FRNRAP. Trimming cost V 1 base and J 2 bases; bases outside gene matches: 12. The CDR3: CASGLATSGGGGLAYEQYF. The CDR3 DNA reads TGTGCTAGTGGTTTGGCGACTAGCGGGGGCGGCGGATTAGCCTACGAGCAGTACTTC.

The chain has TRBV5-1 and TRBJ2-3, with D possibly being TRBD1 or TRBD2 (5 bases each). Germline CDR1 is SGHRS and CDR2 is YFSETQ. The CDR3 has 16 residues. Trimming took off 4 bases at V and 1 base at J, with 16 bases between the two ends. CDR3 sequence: CASSPGPRGGTDTQYF. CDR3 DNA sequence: TGCGCCAGCAGCCCGGGACCTCGGGGTGGCACAGATACGCAGTATTTT.